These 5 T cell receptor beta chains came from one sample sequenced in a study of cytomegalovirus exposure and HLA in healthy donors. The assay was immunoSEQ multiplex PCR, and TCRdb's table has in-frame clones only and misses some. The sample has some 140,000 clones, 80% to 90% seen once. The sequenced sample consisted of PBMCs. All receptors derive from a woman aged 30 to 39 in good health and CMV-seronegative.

CDR3 region: CASSLSGTGGDEQFF. The DNA of the CDR3 is TGTGCCAGCAGCTTATCCGGGACAGGGGGAGATGAGCAGTTCTTC. V usage is TRBV13 and J usage is TRBJ2-1; TRBD1 agrees at 11 bases. Looked up from germline, CDR1 is PRHDT and CDR2 is FYEKMQ (reference sequence). The CDR3 has 15 amino acids. The junction had 5 bases not matched to a gene; V was cut back by 2 bases and J by 8 bases.

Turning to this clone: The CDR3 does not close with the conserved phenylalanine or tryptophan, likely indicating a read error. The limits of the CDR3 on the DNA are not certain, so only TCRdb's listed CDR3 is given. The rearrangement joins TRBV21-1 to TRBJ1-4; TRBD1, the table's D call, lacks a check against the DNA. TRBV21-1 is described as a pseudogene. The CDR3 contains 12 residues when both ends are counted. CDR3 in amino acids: CASSKGPRPQGT.

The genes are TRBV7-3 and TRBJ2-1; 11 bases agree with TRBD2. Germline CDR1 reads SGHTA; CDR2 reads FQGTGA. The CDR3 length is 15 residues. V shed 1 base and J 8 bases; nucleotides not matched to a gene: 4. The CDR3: CASSLSSGGAYEQFF. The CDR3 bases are TGTGCCAGCAGCTTAAGTAGCGGGGGGGCCTATGAGCAGTTCTTC.

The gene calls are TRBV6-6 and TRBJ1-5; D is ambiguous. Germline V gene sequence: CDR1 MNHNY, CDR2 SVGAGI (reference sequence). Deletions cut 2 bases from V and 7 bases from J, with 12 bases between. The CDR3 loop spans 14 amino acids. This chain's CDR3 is CASSYAATGQPQHF. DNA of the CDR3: TGTGCCAGCAGTTACGCCGCCACCGGGCAGCCCCAGCATTTT.

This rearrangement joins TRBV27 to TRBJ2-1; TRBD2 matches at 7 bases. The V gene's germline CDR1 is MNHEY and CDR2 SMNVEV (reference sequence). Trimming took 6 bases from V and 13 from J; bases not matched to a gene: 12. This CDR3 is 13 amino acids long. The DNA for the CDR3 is TGTGCCAGCAGCCTGATAGGGAGGGTGTTACAGTTCTTC. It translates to CASSLIGRVLQFF.